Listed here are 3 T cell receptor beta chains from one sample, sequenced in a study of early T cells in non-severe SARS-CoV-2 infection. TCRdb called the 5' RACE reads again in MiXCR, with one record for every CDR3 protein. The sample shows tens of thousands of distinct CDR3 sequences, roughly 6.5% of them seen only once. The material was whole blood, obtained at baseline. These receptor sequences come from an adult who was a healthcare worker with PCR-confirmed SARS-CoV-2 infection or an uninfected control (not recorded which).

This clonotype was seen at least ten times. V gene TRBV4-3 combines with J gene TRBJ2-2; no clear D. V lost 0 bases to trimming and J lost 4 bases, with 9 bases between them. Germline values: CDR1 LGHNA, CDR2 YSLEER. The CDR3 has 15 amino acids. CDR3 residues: CASSQDLKATGELFF. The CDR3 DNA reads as TGCGCCAGCAGCCAAGATTTAAAGGCCACCGGGGAGCTGTTTTTT.

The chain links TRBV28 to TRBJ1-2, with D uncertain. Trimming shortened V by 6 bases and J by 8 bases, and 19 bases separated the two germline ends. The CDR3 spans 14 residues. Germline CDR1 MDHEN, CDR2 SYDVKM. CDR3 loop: CASSLDGRLAGYTF. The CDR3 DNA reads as TGTGCCAGCAGCTTGGACGGCAGACTTGCAGGCTACACCTTC.

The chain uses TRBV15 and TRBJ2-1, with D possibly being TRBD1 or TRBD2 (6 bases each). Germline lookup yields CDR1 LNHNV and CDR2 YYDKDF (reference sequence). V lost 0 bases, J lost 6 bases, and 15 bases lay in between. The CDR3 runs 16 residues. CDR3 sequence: CATSRDRGLGANEQFF. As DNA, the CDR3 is TGTGCCACCAGCAGAGATCGGGGGCTAGGGGCCAATGAGCAGTTCTTC.